The next 19 T cell receptor beta chains were all read from a single sample in a study of OX40 agonist ivuxolimab in advanced cancers. Library preparation was by the immunoSEQ multiplex PCR assay. TCRdb took this table from immuneACCESS and kept in-frame rearrangements with V and J called. Such tables lack part of the clones; where checked against another copy, unresolved V genes explain under half of the gap, and the rest is unexplained. The sample table records tens of thousands of clones; nearly 85% of these occur just once. 6.5% to 9.5% of the sample rests with the top ten. The material was CD4+ or CD8+ T cells sorted from blood, obtained in a trial of the OX40 agonist ivuxolimab. The receptors originated from an adult with an advanced solid tumor such as melanoma, head and neck, liver or kidney cancer.

The rearrangement uses TRBV15 and TRBJ1-2; D gene unclear. The germline V and J ends were trimmed by 0 bases and 3 bases, with 8 bases remaining between them. From germline, CDR1 is LNHNV and CDR2 YYDKDF (reference sequence). The CDR3 length is 14 residues. The DNA for the CDR3 is TGTGCCACCAGCAGAGAGCATGAGTACTATGGCTACACCTTC. It yields the protein CATSREHEYYGYTF. The complete variable domain, with remaining parts taken from reference TRBV15 and TRBJ1-2, reads DAMVIQNPRYQVTQFGKPVTLSCSQTLNHNVMYWYQQKSSQAPKLLFHYYDKDFNNEADTPDNFQSRRPNTSFCFLDIRSPGLGDTAMYLCATSREHEYYGYTFGSGTRLTVV.

The V call is TRBV2, the J call TRBJ2-3, with D perhaps matching TRBD2 (6 bases). Germline V gives CDR1 SNHLY, CDR2 FYNNEI. The V end lost 2 bases, the J end lost 1 base, and 19 bases lay between the germline ends. The CDR3 consists of 18 residues. This CDR3 reads CASSEIKTPGLGTDTQYF. As DNA, the CDR3 is TGTGCCAGCAGTGAAATCAAGACCCCGGGACTGGGCACAGATACGCAGTATTTT.

The chain has TRBV29-1 and TRBJ1-2, with D unclear. The germline gives CDR1 SQVTM, CDR2 ANQGSEA. Trimming stripped 3 bases from V and 7 bases from J, with 24 bases between. CDR3 size: 16 residues. CDR3 in DNA: TGCAGCGTTGATCTTGGGCAGAAGGGATTGGTCTCTGGCTACACCTTC. Encoded protein: CSVDLGQKGLVSGYTF. Together with reference TRBV29-1 and TRBJ1-2, the CDR3 gives the full variable domain: SAVISQKPSRDICQRGTSLTIQCQVDSQVTMMFWYRQQPGQSLTLIATANQGSEATYESGFVIDKFPISRPNLTFSTLTVSNMSPEDSSIYLCSVDLGQKGLVSGYTFGSGTRLTVV.

The chain links TRBV27 to TRBJ2-1; 9 nucleotides line up with TRBD2. After removal of 2 bases from V and 7 bases from J, the junction contained 9 bases not matched to a gene. The CDR3 spans 16 residues. Germline V gene lookup returns CDR1 MNHEY and CDR2 SMNVEV (reference sequence). As DNA, the CDR3 is TGTGCCAGCAGTTTAGGAGGCGGGGGGGCCAGGAATGAGCAGTTCTTC. Translated: CASSLGGGGARNEQFF.

The genes are TRBV29-1 and TRBJ1-2; D is uncertain. Trimming removed 6 bases from V and 7 bases from J, with 15 bases in between. Germline V gene lookup returns CDR1 SQVTM and CDR2 ANQGSEA. CDR3 length equals 12 residues. CDR3 region: CSVPGVQPGYTF. The DNA of the CDR3 is TGCAGCGTCCCCGGGGTTCAGCCTGGCTACACCTTC.

J is TRBJ1-5 and V is TRBV28, with a tentative D call TRBD1 (5 bases). Germline lookup yields CDR1 MDHEN and CDR2 SYDVKM. The V gene lost 3 bases and the J gene lost 7 bases, with 16 bases spanning the gap. The length of the CDR3 is 15 residues. CDR3 residues: CASSLDTQKGQPQHF. The CDR3 bases are TGTGCCAGCAGTTTGGACACCCAAAAAGGGCAGCCCCAGCATTTT. The full variable domain, in which reference TRBV28 and TRBJ1-5 provide the parts outside the CDR3, is DVKVTQSSRYLVKRTGEKVFLECVQDMDHENMFWYRQDPGLGLRLIYFSYDVKMKEKGDIPEGYSVSREKKERFSLILESASTNQTSMYLCASSLDTQKGQPQHFGDGTRLSIL.

The chain is built from TRBV4-3 and TRBJ1-2; TRBD1 is a possible D gene (5 bases). This CDR3 contains 15 residues. The germline V gene has CDR1 LGHNA and CDR2 YSLEER. Trimming pared 0 bases from V and 5 bases from J, leaving 13 bases between. This CDR3 reads CASSQDRDDLYGYTF. CDR3 nucleotides: TGCGCCAGCAGCCAAGACCGGGACGATTTGTATGGCTACACCTTC.

The rearrangement joins TRBV4-1 to TRBJ1-4; possibly TRBD1 for D (6 bases). Germline CDR1 reads MGHRA; CDR2 reads YSYEKL. The ends were cut back, 4 bases at V and 3 bases at J, with 18 bases in the middle. The CDR3 spans 17 residues. Here the CDR3 DNA reads TGCGCCAGCAGCCTTCTACAGGGTGGGGTAGCTAATGAAAAACTGTTTTTT. Translating it yields CASSLLQGGVANEKLFF.

The chain is built from TRBV6-1 and TRBJ1-5; D possibly corresponds to TRBD1 (6 bases). V was shortened by 4 bases and J by 1 base, with 14 bases between the two germline ends. This CDR3 is 16 amino acids long. Germline CDR1 reads MNHNS; CDR2 reads SASEGT. As DNA, the CDR3 is TGTGCCAGCAGTGCGAACAGGGTTGGGAGCAATCAGCCCCAGCATTTT. Protein: CASSANRVGSNQPQHF.

The chain combines TRBV27 with TRBJ1-1, with D hard to call. Germline CDR1 MNHEY, CDR2 SMNVEV (reference sequence). The V end was cut by 0 bases, the J end by 7 bases, with 9 bases between. The CDR3 has 13 amino acids. This chain's CDR3 is CASSLSGRSEAFF. CDR3 DNA sequence: TGTGCCAGCAGTTTATCTGGACGAAGTGAAGCTTTCTTT.

V usage is TRBV4-1 and J usage is TRBJ1-1; TRBD1 might be the D (6 bases). There are 15 residues in the CDR3. V dropped 0 bases and J dropped 5 bases, with 13 bases sitting between them. Germline loops: CDR1 MGHRA, CDR2 YSYEKL. The CDR3: CASSQDNRVGTEAFF. CDR3 DNA: TGCGCCAGCAGCCAAGACAACAGGGTTGGGACTGAAGCTTTCTTT.

V gene TRBV4-3 combines with J gene TRBJ1-5; 7 nucleotides agree with TRBD1. CDR3 size: 15 residues. V was clipped by 4 bases and J by 1 base; unmatched bases: 4. Germline assignment: CDR1 LGHNA and CDR2 YSLEER. CDR3 nucleotides: TGCGCCAGCAGCCCCCAGGGGGGAAGCAATCAGCCCCAGCATTTT. This translates into CASSPQGGSNQPQHF.

A single count supports this clone. The rearrangement links TRBV27 to TRBJ1-5; 7 bases match TRBD1. This CDR3 comprises 15 residues. The V gene's germline CDR1 is MNHEY and CDR2 SMNVEV (reference sequence). The J segment lost 0 bases and the V segment lost 6 bases, leaving 5 bases of the junction unmatched. CDR3 nucleotides: TGTGCCAGCAGAACAGGGGTGGATAGCAATCAGCCCCAGCATTTT. Translation gives CASRTGVDSNQPQHF.

This chain connects TRBV29-1 to TRBJ2-6; 13 nucleotides agree with TRBD2. Germline V lookup: CDR1 SQVTM, CDR2 ANQGSEA. CDR3 length: 16 amino acids. V trimming: 7 bases; J trimming: 4 bases; junction bases outside the gene matches: 7. CDR3 nucleotide sequence: TGCAGCGCCGCACTAGCGGGGGGGACAGGGGCCAACGTCCTGACTTTC. Translated, it gives CSAALAGGTGANVLTF. Supplemented by reference TRBV29-1 and TRBJ2-6, the full variable domain reads SAVISQKPSRDICQRGTSLTIQCQVDSQVTMMFWYRQQPGQSLTLIATANQGSEATYESGFVIDKFPISRPNLTFSTLTVSNMSPEDSSIYLCSAALAGGTGANVLTFGAGSRLTVL.

This clone qualifies as medium-sized. The identical CDR3 is also encoded by other nucleotide sequences in the sample. The rearrangement joins TRBV19 to TRBJ1-5; TRBD1 matches 9 bases. CDR1 LNHDA and CDR2 SQIVND come from the germline V gene (reference sequence). The CDR3 is 14 amino acids. The V segment lost 5 bases and the J segment 6 bases; nucleotides outside the gene matches: 5. The CDR3 nucleotides are TGTGCCAGTAGTCCAAGACAGGGGGGTCAGCCCCAGCATTTT. Translating gives CASSPRQGGQPQHF.

V usage is TRBV7-2 and J usage is TRBJ2-5; D uncertain. This CDR3 is 12 amino acids long. The V and J ends lost 1 base and 2 bases respectively, with 2 bases between them. Germline V gene lookup returns CDR1 SGHTA and CDR2 FQGNSA. The CDR3 DNA reads as TGTGCCAGCAGCTTAGTACAAGAGACCCAGTACTTC. Its protein is CASSLVQETQYF.

The chain is built from TRBV7-6 and TRBJ1-3; D unclear. The germline V gene has CDR1 SGHVS and CDR2 FNYEAQ. With 5 bases removed from V and 1 base from J, the gap between germline ends came to 18 bases. CDR3 length equals 17 residues. The CDR3 loop is CASSHENYPPSGNTIYF. For the CDR3, the DNA is TGTGCCAGCAGCCACGAGAACTATCCCCCATCTGGAAACACCATATATTTT.

CDR3 nucleotide sequence: TGCGCCAGCACCAACGGGCCCGGAAACACCATATATTTT. Amino acid sequence: CASTNGPGNTIYF. The rearrangement joins TRBV4-1 to TRBJ1-3; D call uncertain. This CDR3 has 13 residues. V lost 7 bases to trimming and J lost 4 bases, with 11 bases between them. Germline V CDR1 and CDR2: MGHRA, YSYEKL.

This clone was picked up a small number of times. The chain couples TRBV9 to TRBJ2-1, with D tentatively TRBD1 (6 bases). The CDR3 is made up of 13 amino acids. Between the trimmed V and J ends, which lost 3 bases and 11 bases, there was a span of 15 bases. Germline V gene lookup returns CDR1 SGDLS and CDR2 YYNGEE. CDR3 protein: CASSDSTGKKQFF. The CDR3, as DNA: TGTGCCAGCAGCGACAGCACAGGGAAAAAGCAGTTCTTC.